Here is one T cell receptor (beta chain) with its context. This clonotype was counted many times. What antigen it recognizes has not been identified. The input lacks base qualities; no much larger clone sits a single base away. This sample was included in a study of T cells in Graves' hyperthyroidism and ophthalmopathy (dated by TCRdb to the late 2010s). Regarding the research as a whole: Peripheral blood samples were taken at the time of initial diagnosis, prior to any treatment. To identify TCR V-J signatures that set the groups apart, the researchers used a discovery cohort of roughly 100 patients, made up of around 40 with Graves' ophthalmopathy and 57 with stable Graves' hyperthyroidism. Whether ophthalmopathy could be predicted prospectively was tested in an independent validation cohort made up of 18 hyperthyroidism patients plus 17 patients who later progressed to ophthalmopathy. The 95 to 100 discovery patients were randomly divided into training and test sets at a 7:3 ratio. The study also compared thyroid tissue and blood T-cell repertoires from more than five Graves' hyperthyroidism patients. Following sampling, methimazole starting at 30 mg daily was given to hyperthyroidism patients, and high-dose intravenous methylprednisolone was given to ophthalmopathy patients. According to the paper, TCR Vbeta CDR3 sequencing was carried out on 135 peripheral blood samples, which came from about 45 ophthalmopathy, around 74 hyperthyroidism and approximately 17 progressor patients.

In the ophthalmopathy patients, disease was moderately to severely active, with a Clinical Activity Score of 3 or more, a NOSPECS grade of 4 or more, and a duration of less than 3 months. Patients with uncontrolled infections, other autoimmune diseases, pregnancy or lactation were excluded. Clinical symptoms, serum thyroxine and TRAb, thyroid ultrasound, and orbital computed tomography formed the basis for the diagnoses. PBMCs were isolated from roughly 10 ml of fresh peripheral blood by Ficoll-Paque density gradient centrifugation. Total RNA was extracted using Trizol reagent, and RNA quality was assessed on an Agilent 2100 Bioanalyzer. Findings and caveats that apply to the study as a whole: In validation, progression to ophthalmopathy was predicted by the model with more than 65% sensitivity and 72.22% specificity, a median of about 6 months before onset. In cross-validation, a model built on a 13 V-J signature told ophthalmopathy apart from stable hyperthyroidism with just under 90% sensitivity and 81% to 82% specificity, and in testing the same model reached 80%/75%. Most expanded thyroid clonotypes (frequency above 0.001) were also detected in blood, suggesting blood repertoires may reflect thyroid immune responses. Sample size was not statistically predetermined, and investigators were not blinded to group allocation.

The TCR beta CDR3 regions were amplified from the RNA transcripts. For the first round of RT-PCR on the TCR CDR3, the HTBI primer set was used together with the Qiagen OneStep RT-PCR kit. Libraries were constructed in a second round of multiplex PCR, after which size selection and purification were carried out. The libraries were sequenced on an Illumina HiSeq2000 using paired-end 100 bp reads. For the original study's pipeline: Raw data were processed with SOAPnuke, discarding reads with adapters, uncalled bases, mean Phred below 15, or no exact constant-primer or identifier match. COPE v1.2.5 was used to merge high-quality paired reads, and clonotypes were defined as unique nucleotide sequences. MiTCR v1.1 was used to align clonotypes to the IMGT TRBV, TRBD and TRBJ reference segments. The analysis was restricted to V-J combinations with a frequency above 0.0001, which together covered 99.2% of the repertoires. A TCS score was defined as the ratio between F50 (clonal expansion) and ExV (chaos), using BLOSUM62-based TCRdist between CDR3 peptides within each V-J. Welch's t-statistics and random forest reduced roughly 530 V-J features to 10 to 15, which were used in a naive Bayes classifier (R e1071). TCRdb itself trimmed the public reads at Q25 with fastp, ran MiXCR and retained productive beta chains. Identical CDR3 proteins give one entry, which carries the most common genes and DNA. The V and J calls shown here were made by TCRdb, not taken from the authors' results. The sample table lists hundreds of thousands of distinct CDR3 sequences, approximately 15% of them with a count of one. The ten largest clones capture 2.5% to 4% of the sample.

Counted from cysteine to phenylalanine, this CDR3 has 14 amino acids. Only CDR3 DNA is held: 42 bases, read in frame from base 1. The germline V gene specifies SGHAT as CDR1 and FQNNGV as CDR2. Deletion took 5 bases off V and 6 bases off J, with a span of 16 bases between the germline ends. The sequence derives from a woman in her 40s with Graves' ophthalmopathy. The sample was blood. The chain joins TRBV11-2 to TRBJ1-1, with the identity of the D gene unclear. In nucleotides, the sequence is TGTGCCAGCAGCCATGGAGGCCTTAGTTCTGAAGCTTTCTTT. Its product reads: CASSHGGLSSEAFF.